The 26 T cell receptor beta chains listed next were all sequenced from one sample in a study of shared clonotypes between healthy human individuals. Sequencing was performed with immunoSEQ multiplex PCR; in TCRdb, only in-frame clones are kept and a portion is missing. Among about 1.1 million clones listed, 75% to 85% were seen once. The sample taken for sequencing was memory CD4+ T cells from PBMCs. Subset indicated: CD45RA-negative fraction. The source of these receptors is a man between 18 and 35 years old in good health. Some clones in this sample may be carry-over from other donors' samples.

CDR3 DNA: TGTGCCACCCATCCTCAGGGGGCGAGCGGCAATCAGCCCCAGCATTTT. It specifies CATHPQGASGNQPQHF. The chain couples TRBV6-6 to TRBJ1-5; 8 nucleotides line up with TRBD1. Germline V lookup: CDR1 MNHNY, CDR2 SVGAGI (reference sequence). The V segment lost 10 bases and the J segment 2 bases; nucleotides outside the gene matches: 13. The CDR3 spans 16 residues.

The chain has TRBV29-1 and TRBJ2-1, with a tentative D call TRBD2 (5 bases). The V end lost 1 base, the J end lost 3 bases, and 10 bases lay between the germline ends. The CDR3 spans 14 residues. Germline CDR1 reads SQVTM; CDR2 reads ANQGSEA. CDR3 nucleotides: TGCAGCGTTGAAGGCGGAGGTGACTACAATGAGCAGTTCTTC. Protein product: CSVEGGGDYNEQFF.

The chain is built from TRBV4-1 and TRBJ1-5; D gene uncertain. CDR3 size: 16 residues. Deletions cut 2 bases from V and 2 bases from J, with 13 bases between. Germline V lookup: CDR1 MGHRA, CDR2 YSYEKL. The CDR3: CASSQRRRGGNQPQHF. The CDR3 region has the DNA TGCGCCAGCAGCCAACGAAGGCGGGGTGGCAATCAGCCCCAGCATTTT.

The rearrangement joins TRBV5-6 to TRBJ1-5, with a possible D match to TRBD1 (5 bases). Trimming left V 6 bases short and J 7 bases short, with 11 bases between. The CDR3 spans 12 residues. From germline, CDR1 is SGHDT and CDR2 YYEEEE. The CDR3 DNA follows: TGTGCCAGCACCTGGGACCCGCAGCCCCAGCATTTT. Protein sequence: CASTWDPQPQHF.

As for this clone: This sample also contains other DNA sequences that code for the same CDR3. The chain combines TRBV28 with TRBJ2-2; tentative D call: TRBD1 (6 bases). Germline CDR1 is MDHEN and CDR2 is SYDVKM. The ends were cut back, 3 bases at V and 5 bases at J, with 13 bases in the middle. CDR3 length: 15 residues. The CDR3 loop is CASSFTGGATGELFF. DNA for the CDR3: TGTGCCAGCAGTTTTACTGGGGGCGCAACCGGGGAGCTGTTTTTT.

Here the CDR3 reads CASSPLGQGSSGNTIYF. The CDR3 DNA follows: TGTGCCAGCAGCCCCCTGGGCCAGGGTAGCTCTGGAAACACCATATATTTT. This chain joins TRBV7-9 and TRBJ1-3, with a tentative D call TRBD1 (5 bases). CDR3 length equals 17 residues. Germline CDR1 and CDR2: SEHNR and FQNEAQ (reference sequence). V lost 5 bases to trimming and J lost 0 bases, with 17 bases between them.

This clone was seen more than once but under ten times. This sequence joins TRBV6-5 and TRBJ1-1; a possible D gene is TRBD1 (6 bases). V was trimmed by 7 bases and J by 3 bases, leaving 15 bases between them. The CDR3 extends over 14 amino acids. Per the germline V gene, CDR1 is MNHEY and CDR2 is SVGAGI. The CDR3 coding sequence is TGTGCCAGCACCTTTACAGGGAAGGACACTGAAGCTTTCTTT. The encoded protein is CASTFTGKDTEAFF.

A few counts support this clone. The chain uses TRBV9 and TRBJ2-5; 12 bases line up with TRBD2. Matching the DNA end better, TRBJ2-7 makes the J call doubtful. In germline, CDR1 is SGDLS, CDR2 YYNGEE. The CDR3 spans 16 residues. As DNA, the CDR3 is TGTGCCAGCAGCGAAGGTCCGGGACTAGCGGGCTACGAGCAGTACTTC. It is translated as CASSEGPGLAGYEQYF.

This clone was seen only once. Written as DNA, the CDR3 is TGTGCCATCCGACAGCGGGAATCCGGGGAGCTGTTTTTT. This translates into CAIRQRESGELFF. The chain carries TRBV5-8 and TRBJ2-2; TRBD2 agrees at 7 bases. V shed 9 bases, J shed 6 bases, and the junction held 8 bases outside the gene matches. CDR3 length: 13 amino acids. The germline V gene has CDR1 SGHTS and CDR2 YDEGEE.

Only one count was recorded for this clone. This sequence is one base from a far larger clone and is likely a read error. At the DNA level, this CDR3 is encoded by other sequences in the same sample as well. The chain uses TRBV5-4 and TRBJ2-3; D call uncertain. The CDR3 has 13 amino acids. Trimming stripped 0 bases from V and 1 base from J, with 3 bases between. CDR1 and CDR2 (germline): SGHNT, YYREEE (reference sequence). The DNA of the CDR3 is TGTGCCAGCAGCTTGGGGGGCACAGATACGCAGTATTTT. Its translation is CASSLGGTDTQYF.

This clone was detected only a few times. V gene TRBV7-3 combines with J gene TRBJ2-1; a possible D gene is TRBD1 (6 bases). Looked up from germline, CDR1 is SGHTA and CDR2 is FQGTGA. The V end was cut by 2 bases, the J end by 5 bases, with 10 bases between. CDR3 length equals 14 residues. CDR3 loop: CASSLGDINNEQFF. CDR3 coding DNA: TGTGCCAGCAGCTTAGGGGACATTAACAATGAGCAGTTCTTC.

The CDR3 loop reads CASSECREGNQPQHF. DNA of the CDR3: TGTGCCAGCAGTGAATGCAGGGAGGGCAATCAGCCCCAGCATTTT. The chain couples TRBV25-1 to TRBJ1-5; D possibly corresponds to TRBD1 (5 bases). This CDR3 spans 15 amino acids. Trimming pared 1 base from V and 2 bases from J, leaving 9 bases between. Germline CDR1 is MGHDK and CDR2 is SYGVNS.

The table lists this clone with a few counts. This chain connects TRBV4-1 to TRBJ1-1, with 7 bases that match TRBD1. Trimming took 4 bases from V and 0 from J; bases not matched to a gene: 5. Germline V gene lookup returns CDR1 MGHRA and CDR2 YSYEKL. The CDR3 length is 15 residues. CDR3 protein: CASSLQGGMNTEAFF. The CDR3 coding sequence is TGCGCCAGCAGCCTCCAGGGGGGGATGAACACTGAAGCTTTCTTT.

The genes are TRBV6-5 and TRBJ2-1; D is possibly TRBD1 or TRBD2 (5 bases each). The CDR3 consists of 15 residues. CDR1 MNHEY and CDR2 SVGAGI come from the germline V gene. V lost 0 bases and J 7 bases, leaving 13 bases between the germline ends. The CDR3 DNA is TGTGCCAGCAGTTACTCGAGCGGCAGGGTAAATGAGCAGTTCTTC. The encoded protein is CASSYSSGRVNEQFF.

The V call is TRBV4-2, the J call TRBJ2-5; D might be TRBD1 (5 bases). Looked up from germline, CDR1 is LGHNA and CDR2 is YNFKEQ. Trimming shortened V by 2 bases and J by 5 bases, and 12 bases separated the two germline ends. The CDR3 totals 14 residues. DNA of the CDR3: TGTGCCAGCAGCCAATCCCAGGGCAAGGAGACCCAGTACTTC. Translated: CASSQSQGKETQYF.

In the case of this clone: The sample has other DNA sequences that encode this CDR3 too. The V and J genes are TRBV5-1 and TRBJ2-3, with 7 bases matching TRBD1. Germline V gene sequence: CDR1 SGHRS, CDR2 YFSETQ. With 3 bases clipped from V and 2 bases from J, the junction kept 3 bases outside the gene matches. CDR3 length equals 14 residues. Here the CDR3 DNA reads TGCGCCAGCAGCTCGGGACAGCTCACAGATACGCAGTATTTT. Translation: CASSSGQLTDTQYF.

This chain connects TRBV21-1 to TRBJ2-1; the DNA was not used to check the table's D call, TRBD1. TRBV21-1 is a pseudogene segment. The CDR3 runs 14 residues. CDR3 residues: CASSLGTSYNEQFF. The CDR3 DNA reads TGTGCCAGCTCCCTGGGGACATCCTACAATGAGCAGTTCTTC.

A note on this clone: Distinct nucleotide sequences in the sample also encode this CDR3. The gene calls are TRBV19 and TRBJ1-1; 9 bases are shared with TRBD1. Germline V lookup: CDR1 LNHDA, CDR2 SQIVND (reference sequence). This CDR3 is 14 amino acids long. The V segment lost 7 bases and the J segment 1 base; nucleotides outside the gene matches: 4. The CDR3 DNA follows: TGTGCCAGTACCCCGGGACAGGGGAACACTGAAGCTTTCTTT. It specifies CASTPGQGNTEAFF.

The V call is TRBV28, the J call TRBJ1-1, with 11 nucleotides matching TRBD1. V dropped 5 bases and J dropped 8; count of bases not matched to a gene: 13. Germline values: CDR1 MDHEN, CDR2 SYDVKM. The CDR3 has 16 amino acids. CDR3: CASSLHGQGALAEAFF. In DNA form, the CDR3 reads TGTGCCAGCAGTCTGCACGGACAGGGGGCTCTAGCAGAAGCTTTCTTT.

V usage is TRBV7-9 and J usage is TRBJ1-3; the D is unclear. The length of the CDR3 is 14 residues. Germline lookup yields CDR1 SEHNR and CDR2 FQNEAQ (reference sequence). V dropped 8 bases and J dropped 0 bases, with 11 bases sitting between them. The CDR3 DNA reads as TGTGCCAGCGCGTCGTACTACTCTGGAAACACCATATATTTT. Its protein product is CASASYYSGNTIYF.

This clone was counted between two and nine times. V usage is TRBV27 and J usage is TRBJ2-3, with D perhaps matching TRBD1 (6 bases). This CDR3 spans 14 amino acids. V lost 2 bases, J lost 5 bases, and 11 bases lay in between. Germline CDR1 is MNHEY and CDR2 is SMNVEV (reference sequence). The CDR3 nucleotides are TGTGCCAGCAGTTTAGACAGGAGTAGAGATACGCAGTATTTT. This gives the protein CASSLDRSRDTQYF.

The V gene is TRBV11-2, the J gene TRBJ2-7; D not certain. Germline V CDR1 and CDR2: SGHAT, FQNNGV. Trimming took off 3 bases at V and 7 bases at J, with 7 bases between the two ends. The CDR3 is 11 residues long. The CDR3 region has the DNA TGTGCCAGCAGCTTTCTTCAGGAGCAGTACTTC. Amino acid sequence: CASSFLQEQYF.

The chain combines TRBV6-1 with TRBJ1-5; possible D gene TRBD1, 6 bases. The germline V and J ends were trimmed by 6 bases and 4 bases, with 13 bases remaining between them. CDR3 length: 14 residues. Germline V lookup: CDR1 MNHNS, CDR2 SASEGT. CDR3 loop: CASRSYQGNQPQHF. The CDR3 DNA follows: TGTGCCAGCAGGTCATACCAGGGGAATCAGCCCCAGCATTTT.

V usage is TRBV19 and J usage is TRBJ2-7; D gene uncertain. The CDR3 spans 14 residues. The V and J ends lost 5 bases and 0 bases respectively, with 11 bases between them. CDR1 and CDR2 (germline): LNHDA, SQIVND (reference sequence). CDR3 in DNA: TGTGCCAGTAGTGTAAGCCACCGCTCCTACGAGCAGTACTTC. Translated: CASSVSHRSYEQYF.

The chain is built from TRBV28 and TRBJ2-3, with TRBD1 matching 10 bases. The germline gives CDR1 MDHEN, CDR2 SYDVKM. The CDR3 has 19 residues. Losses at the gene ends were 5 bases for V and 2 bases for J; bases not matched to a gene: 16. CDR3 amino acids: CASSPGKGQGIRYTDTQYF. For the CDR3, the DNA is TGTGCCAGCAGTCCTGGAAAGGGACAGGGGATAAGGTACACAGATACGCAGTATTTT. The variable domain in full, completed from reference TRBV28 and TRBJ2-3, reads DVKVTQSSRYLVKRTGEKVFLECVQDMDHENMFWYRQDPGLGLRLIYFSYDVKMKEKGDIPEGYSVSREKKERFSLILESASTNQTSMYLCASSPGKGQGIRYTDTQYFGPGTRLTVL.

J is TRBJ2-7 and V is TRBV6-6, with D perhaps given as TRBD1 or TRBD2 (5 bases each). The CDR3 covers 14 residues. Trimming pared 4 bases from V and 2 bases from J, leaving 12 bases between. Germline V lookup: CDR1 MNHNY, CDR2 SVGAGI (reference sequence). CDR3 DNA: TGTGCCAGCAGTTTGTGGGACGGCGCCTACGAGCAGTACTTC. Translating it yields CASSLWDGAYEQYF.